The rows below give T cell receptor beta chains drawn from one sample of a study of cytomegalovirus exposure and HLA in healthy donors. Assay: immunoSEQ multiplex PCR; the TCRdb copy retains only in-frame clones and omits some. Of about 88,000 clones in the sample, almost 85% were seen once. The sample comprised PBMCs. The receptors were gathered from a woman aged 18-29 years in good health and CMV-seropositive. The CDR3 runs from the conserved cysteine through the conserved F or W. D genes are given only for firm matches. Size is stated for part of the rows, as once, few or many counts, or as a class when the clone is expanded.

J,D,V,size,CDR3,DNA
TRBJ2-1,-,TRBV9,-,CASSVDVGRLELGNEQFF,TGTGCCAGCAGCGTAGACGTTGGCCGGTTGGAGTTGGGCAATGAGCAGTTCTTC
TRBJ1-2,TRBD1,TRBV25-1,-,CASSDRDSLREDGYTF,TGTGCCAGCAGTGACCGGGACAGCCTGAGGGAGGATGGCTACACCTTC
TRBJ2-7,-,TRBV5-1,-,CASSLDGEYEQYF,TGCGCCAGCAGCTTGGATGGGGAGTACGAGCAGTACTTC
TRBJ1-5,TRBD1,TRBV6-1,-,CASSVGTADQPQHF,TGTGCCAGCAGTGTGGGGACAGCCGATCAGCCCCAGCATTTT
TRBJ1-1,-,TRBV27,-,CASSYGGGSTEAFF,TGTGCCAGCAGTTATGGGGGCGGTAGCACTGAAGCTTTCTTT
TRBJ2-5,TRBD2,TRBV4-3,-,CASSHRLAEQETQYF,TGCGCCAGCAGCCATCGACTAGCGGAACAAGAGACCCAGTACTTC
TRBJ2-7,-,TRBV28,few,CASSPAGISYEQYF,TGTGCCAGCAGTCCAGCCGGGATCTCCTACGAGCAGTACTTC
TRBJ2-2,TRBD2,TRBV5-1,-,CASSPGTTTGELFF,TGCGCCAGCAGCCCCGGGACTACCACCGGGGAGCTGTTTTTT
TRBJ2-3,TRBD2,TRBV6-4,-,CASSERAGSTDTQYF,TGTGCCAGCAGTGAGCGAGCGGGGAGCACAGATACGCAGTATTTT
TRBJ2-3,TRBD1,TRBV28,-,CASTGDRNTDTQYF,TGTGCCAGCACCGGGGACAGGAACACAGATACGCAGTATTTT
TRBJ1-2,-,TRBV7-8,once,CASSQINRVANYGYTF,TGTGCCAGCAGCCAGATAAACAGGGTAGCTAACTATGGCTACACCTTC
TRBJ2-7,TRBD1,TRBV6-5,few,CASSRDRGHEQYF,TGTGCCAGCAGTCGGGACAGGGGGCACGAGCAGTACTTC
TRBJ1-4,TRBD1,TRBV7-2,-,CASSGRTGGSNEKLFF,TGTGCCAGCAGCGGGCGGACAGGGGGCTCTAATGAAAAACTGTTTTTT
TRBJ2-7,TRBD2,TRBV5-1,-,CASSGRSGGPSYEQYF,TGCGCCAGCAGCGGACGAAGCGGGGGGCCCTCCTACGAGCAGTACTTC
TRBJ1-1,-,TRBV6-5,once,CASTNFGSPNTEAFF,TGTGCCAGCACAAACTTCGGGAGCCCGAACACTGAAGCTTTCTTT
TRBJ1-1,TRBD1,TRBV18,few,CASSPRQGVREEAFF,TGTGCCAGCTCACCCCGACAGGGAGTTCGGGAAGAAGCTTTCTTT
TRBJ1-3,-,TRBV4-3,-,CASSQDSRAGNTIYF,TGCGCCAGCAGCCAAGATTCCCGGGCTGGAAACACCATATATTTT
TRBJ2-1,TRBD1,TRBV18,-,CASSPGQGSYNEQFF,TGTGCCAGCTCACCAGGACAGGGCTCCTACAATGAGCAGTTCTTC
TRBJ2-3,TRBD2,TRBV6-4,-,CASSRQTSGADTQYF,TGTGCCAGCAGCCGACAGACTAGCGGGGCTGATACGCAGTATTTT
TRBJ1-6,-,TRBV7-2,-,CASSPWRAASYNSPLHF,TGTGCCAGCAGCCCCTGGCGGGCAGCCTCCTATAATTCACCCCTCCACTTT
TRBJ1-2,TRBD1,TRBV5-5,once,CASSSSRDRGRFYGYTF,TGTGCCAGCAGCTCGTCCCGGGACAGGGGGCGCTTCTATGGCTACACCTTC
TRBJ2-7,TRBD2,TRBV18,-,CASSDRTSVGYEQYF,TGTGCCAGCTCAGACCGGACTAGCGTGGGCTACGAGCAGTACTTC
TRBJ2-1,TRBD2,TRBV2,once,CASSPTSGGKAEQFF,TGTGCCAGCAGCCCGACTAGCGGGGGCAAGGCTGAGCAGTTCTTC
TRBJ2-3,-,TRBV6-1,-,CASSQGLPTDTQYF,TGTGCCAGCAGCCAGGGGTTACCCACAGATACGCAGTATTTT
TRBJ2-7,-,TRBV5-1,few,CASSLDPSQDEQYF,TGCGCCAGCAGCTTGGATCCTTCACAGGACGAGCAGTACTTC
TRBJ2-3,TRBD1,TRBV18,once,CASSPLPGTGVTDTQYF,TGTGCCAGCTCACCACTTCCCGGGACAGGGGTGACAGATACGCAGTATTTT
TRBJ2-2,-,TRBV19,-,CASGRNTNTGELFF,TGTGCCTCAGGGCGCAACACGAACACCGGGGAGCTGTTTTTT
TRBJ1-5,-,TRBV7-7,-,CASSLGWGQPQHF,TGTGCCAGCAGCTTAGGCTGGGGCCAGCCCCAGCATTTT
TRBJ2-7,TRBD1,TRBV6-5,-,CASTIGQGAYEQYF,TGTGCCAGCACCATCGGACAGGGGGCCTACGAGCAGTACTTC
TRBJ1-4,-,TRBV30,-,CAWSYPGVDALFF,TGTGCCTGGAGTTACCCAGGGGTCGACGCTTTGTTTTTT
TRBJ1-2,TRBD1,TRBV29-1,-,CSVAGQGDYGYTF,TGCAGCGTTGCGGGACAGGGAGACTATGGCTACACCTTC
TRBJ1-6,-,TRBV9,-,CASSADRSPLHF,TGTGCCAGCAGCGCCGACAGGTCACCCCTCCACTTT
TRBJ2-7,TRBD1,TRBV6-5,once,CASSWTGTYEQYF,TGTGCCAGCAGTTGGACAGGGACCTACGAGCAGTACTTC
TRBJ2-7,TRBD1,TRBV6-5,-,CASSADRGHEQYF,TGTGCCAGCAGTGCAGACAGGGGCCACGAGCAGTACTTC
TRBJ1-2,TRBD1,TRBV30,-,CAWSVQGARGYTF,TGTGCCTGGAGTGTACAGGGGGCAAGGGGCTACACCTTC
TRBJ2-7,-,TRBV18,-,CASSPQGEVGEQYF,TGTGCCAGCTCACCTCAAGGGGAGGTCGGCGAGCAGTACTTC
TRBJ1-2,TRBD1,TRBV7-2,-,CASSRQQGRSDYGYTF,TGTGCCAGCAGCAGGCAACAGGGGAGGAGTGACTATGGCTACACCTTC
TRBJ1-2,-,TRBV19,-,CASSPRETAINYGYTF,TGTGCCAGTAGTCCACGGGAAACAGCGATTAACTATGGCTACACCTTC
TRBJ1-1,TRBD1,TRBV4-2,-,CASSQDVAGGMNTEAFF,TGTGCCAGCAGCCAAGATGTGGCAGGGGGGATGAACACTGAAGCTTTCTTT
TRBJ2-1,-,TRBV11-2,-,CASSNPSYGEGNEQFF,TGTGCCAGCAGCAACCCCTCGTACGGTGAGGGCAATGAGCAGTTCTTC
TRBJ2-2,TRBD1,TRBV2,-,CASSPRAPQGSTGELFF,TGTGCCAGCAGCCCCAGGGCCCCACAGGGGAGCACCGGGGAGCTGTTTTTT